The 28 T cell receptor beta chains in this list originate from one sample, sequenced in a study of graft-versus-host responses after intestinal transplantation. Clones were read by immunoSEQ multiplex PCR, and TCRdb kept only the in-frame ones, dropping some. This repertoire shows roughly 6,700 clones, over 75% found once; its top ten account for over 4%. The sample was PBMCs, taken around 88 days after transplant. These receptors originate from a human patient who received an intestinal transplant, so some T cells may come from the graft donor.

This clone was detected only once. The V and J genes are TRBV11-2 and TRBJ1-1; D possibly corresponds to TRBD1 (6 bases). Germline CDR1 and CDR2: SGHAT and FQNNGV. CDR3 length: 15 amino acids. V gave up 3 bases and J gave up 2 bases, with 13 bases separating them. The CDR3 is CASSLSPGDNTEAFF. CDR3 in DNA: TGTGCCAGCAGCTTGTCCCCAGGGGATAACACTGAAGCTTTCTTT.

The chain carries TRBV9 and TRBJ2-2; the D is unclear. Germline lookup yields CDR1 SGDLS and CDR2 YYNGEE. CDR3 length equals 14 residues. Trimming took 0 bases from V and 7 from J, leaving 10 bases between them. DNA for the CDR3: TGTGCCAGCAGCGTAGTTGAGACGTTCGGGGAGCTGTTTTTT. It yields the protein CASSVVETFGELFF.

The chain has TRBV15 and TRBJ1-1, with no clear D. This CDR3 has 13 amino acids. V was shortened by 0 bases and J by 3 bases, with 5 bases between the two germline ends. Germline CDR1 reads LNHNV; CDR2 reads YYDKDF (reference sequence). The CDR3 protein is CATSRDTDTEAFF. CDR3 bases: TGTGCCACCAGCAGAGACACGGACACTGAAGCTTTCTTT.

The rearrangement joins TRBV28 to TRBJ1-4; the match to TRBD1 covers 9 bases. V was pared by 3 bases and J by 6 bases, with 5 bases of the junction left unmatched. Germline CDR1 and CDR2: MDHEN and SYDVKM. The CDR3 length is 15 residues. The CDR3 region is CASSFPRDRDEKLFF. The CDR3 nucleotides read TGTGCCAGCAGTTTTCCCCGGGACAGGGATGAAAAACTGTTTTTT.

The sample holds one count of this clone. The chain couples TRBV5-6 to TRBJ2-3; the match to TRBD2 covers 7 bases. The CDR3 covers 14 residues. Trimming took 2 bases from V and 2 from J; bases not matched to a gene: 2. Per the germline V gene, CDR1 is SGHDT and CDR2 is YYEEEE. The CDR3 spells CASSLGTNTDTQYF. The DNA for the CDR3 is TGTGCCAGCAGCTTAGGGACTAACACAGATACGCAGTATTTT.

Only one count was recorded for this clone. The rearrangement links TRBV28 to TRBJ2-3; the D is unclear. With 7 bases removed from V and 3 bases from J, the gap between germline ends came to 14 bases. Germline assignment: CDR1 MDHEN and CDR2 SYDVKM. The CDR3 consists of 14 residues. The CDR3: CASNPRTFTDTQYF. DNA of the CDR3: TGTGCCAGCAACCCCCGAACCTTTACAGATACGCAGTATTTT. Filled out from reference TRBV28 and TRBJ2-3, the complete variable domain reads DVKVTQSSRYLVKRTGEKVFLECVQDMDHENMFWYRQDPGLGLRLIYFSYDVKMKEKGDIPEGYSVSREKKERFSLILESASTNQTSMYLCASNPRTFTDTQYFGPGTRLTVL.

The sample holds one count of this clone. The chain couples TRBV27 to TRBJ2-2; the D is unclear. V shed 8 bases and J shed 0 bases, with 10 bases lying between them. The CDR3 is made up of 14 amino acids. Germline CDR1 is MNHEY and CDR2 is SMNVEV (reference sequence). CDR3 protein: CASSWGTNTGELFF. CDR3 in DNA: TGTGCCAGCTCCTGGGGAACGAACACCGGGGAGCTGTTTTTT.

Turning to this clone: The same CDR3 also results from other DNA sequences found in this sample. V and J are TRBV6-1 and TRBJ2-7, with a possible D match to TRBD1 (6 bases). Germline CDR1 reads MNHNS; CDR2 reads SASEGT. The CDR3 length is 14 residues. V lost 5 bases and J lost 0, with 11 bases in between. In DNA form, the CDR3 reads TGTGCCAGCAGTACACACAGGGACTCCTACGAGCAGTACGTC. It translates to CASSTHRDSYEQYV.

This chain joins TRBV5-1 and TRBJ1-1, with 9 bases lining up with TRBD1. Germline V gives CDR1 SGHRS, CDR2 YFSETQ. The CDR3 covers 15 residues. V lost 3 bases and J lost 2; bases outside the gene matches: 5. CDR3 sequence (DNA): TGCGCCAGCAGCTGGGGACAGGGAGGAAACACTGAAGCTTTCTTT. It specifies CASSWGQGGNTEAFF.

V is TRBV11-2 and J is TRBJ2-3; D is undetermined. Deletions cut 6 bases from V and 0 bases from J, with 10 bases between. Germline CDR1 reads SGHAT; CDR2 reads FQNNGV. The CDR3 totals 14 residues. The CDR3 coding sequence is TGTGCCAGCAGTCCTGGACCCAGCACAGATACGCAGTATTTT. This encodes CASSPGPSTDTQYF.

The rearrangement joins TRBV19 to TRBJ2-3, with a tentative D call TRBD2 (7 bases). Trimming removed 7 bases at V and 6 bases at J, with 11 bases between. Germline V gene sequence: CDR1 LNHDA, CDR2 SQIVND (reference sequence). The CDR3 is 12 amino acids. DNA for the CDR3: TGTGCCAGTACTAGGGGGGGGGATACGCAGTATTTT. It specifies CASTRGGDTQYF. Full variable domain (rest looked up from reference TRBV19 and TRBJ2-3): DGGITQSPKYLFRKEGQNVTLSCEQNLNHDAMYWYRQDPGQGLRLIYYSQIVNDFQKGDIAEGYSVSREKKESFPLTVTSAQKNPTAFYLCASTRGGDTQYFGPGTRLTVL.

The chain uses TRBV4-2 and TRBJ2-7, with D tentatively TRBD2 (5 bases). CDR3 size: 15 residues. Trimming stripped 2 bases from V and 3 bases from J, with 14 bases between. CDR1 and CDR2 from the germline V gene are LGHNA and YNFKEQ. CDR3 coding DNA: TGTGCCAGCAGCCAACCCAACTTCGGACTCTACGAGCAGTACGTC. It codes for CASSQPNFGLYEQYV.

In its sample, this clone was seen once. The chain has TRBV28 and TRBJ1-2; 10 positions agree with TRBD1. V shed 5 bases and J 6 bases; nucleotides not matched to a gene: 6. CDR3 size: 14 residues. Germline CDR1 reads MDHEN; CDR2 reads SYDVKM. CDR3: CASSPSGQGHGYTF. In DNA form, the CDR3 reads TGTGCCAGCAGTCCATCGGGACAGGGGCATGGCTACACCTTC.

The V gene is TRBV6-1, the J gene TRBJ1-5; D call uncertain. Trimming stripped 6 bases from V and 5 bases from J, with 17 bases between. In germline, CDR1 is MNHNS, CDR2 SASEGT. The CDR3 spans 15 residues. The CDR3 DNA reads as TGTGCCAGCAGGTTCTCTCCCGGACGAGATCAGCCCCAGCATTTT. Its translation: CASRFSPGRDQPQHF.

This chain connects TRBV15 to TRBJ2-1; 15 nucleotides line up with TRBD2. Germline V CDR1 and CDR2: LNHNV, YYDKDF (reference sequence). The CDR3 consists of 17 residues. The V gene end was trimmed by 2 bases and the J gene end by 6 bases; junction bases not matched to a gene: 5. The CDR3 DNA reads TGTGCCACCAGCAGACCATCGGGACTAGCGGGAGGCAATGAGCAGTTCTTC. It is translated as CATSRPSGLAGGNEQFF.

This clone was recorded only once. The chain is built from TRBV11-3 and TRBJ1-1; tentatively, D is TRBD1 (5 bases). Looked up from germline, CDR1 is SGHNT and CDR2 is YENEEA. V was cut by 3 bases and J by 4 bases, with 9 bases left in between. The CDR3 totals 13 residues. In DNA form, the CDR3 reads TGTGCCAGCAGCTTCTCCGGGGGCACTGAAGCTTTCTTT. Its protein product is CASSFSGGTEAFF.

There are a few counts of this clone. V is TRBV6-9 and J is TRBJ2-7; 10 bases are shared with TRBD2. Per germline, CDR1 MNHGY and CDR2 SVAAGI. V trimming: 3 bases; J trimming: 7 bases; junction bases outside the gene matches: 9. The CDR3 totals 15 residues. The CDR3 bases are TGTGCCAGCAGTTACGCCGCTAGCGGGGGCTGGGAGCAGTACTTC. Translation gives CASSYAASGGWEQYF.

The CDR3 region is CASSIWDGFNYGYTF. The CDR3 DNA is TGTGCCAGTAGTATATGGGACGGTTTTAACTATGGCTACACCTTC. The chain joins TRBV19 to TRBJ1-2; D is possibly TRBD1 (5 bases). Trimming took off 2 bases at V and 1 base at J, with 11 bases between the two ends. There are 15 residues in the CDR3. Per germline, CDR1 LNHDA and CDR2 SQIVND (reference sequence).

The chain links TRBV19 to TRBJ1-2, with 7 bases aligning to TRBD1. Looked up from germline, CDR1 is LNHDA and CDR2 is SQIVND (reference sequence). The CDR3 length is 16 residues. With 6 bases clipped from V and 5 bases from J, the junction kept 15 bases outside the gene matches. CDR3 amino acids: CASSPWEGGLAYGYTF. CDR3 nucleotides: TGTGCCAGTAGCCCCTGGGAAGGGGGCCTGGCGTATGGCTACACCTTC.

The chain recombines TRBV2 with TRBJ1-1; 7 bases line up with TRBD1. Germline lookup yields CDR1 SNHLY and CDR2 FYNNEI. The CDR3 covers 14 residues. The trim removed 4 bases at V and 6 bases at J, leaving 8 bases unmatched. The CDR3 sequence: CASSGETGSSEAFF. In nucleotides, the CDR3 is TGTGCCAGCAGTGGGGAGACAGGGTCCTCTGAAGCTTTCTTT.

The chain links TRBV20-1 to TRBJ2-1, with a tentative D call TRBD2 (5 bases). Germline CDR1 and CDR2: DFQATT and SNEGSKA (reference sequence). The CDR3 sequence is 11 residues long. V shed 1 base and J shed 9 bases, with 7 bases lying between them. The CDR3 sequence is CSARGTSEQFF. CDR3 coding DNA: TGCAGTGCTAGAGGGACTTCTGAGCAGTTCTTC.

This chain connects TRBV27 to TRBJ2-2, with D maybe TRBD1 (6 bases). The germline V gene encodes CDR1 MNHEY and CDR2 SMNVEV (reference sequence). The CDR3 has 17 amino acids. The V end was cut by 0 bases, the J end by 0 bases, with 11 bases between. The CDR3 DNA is TGTGCCAGCAGTTTATCGATTTGGACAGCGAACACCGGGGAGCTGTTTTTT. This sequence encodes CASSLSIWTANTGELFF.

The CDR3: CASSQGAGHEGTGELFF. In DNA form, the CDR3 reads TGCGCCAGCAGCCAAGGGGCGGGACATGAGGGCACCGGGGAGCTGTTTTTT. The chain has TRBV4-1 and TRBJ2-2, with D perhaps TRBD1 or TRBD2 (6 bases each). Looked up from germline, CDR1 is MGHRA and CDR2 is YSYEKL. The ends were cut back, 1 base at V and 4 bases at J, with 16 bases in the middle. CDR3 length: 17 amino acids.

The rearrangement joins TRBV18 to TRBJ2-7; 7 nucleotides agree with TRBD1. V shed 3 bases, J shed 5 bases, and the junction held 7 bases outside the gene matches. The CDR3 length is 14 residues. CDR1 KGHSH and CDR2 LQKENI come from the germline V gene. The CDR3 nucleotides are TGTGCCAGCTCACCCGGCTCAACAGGGGACGAGCAGTACTTC. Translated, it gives CASSPGSTGDEQYF.

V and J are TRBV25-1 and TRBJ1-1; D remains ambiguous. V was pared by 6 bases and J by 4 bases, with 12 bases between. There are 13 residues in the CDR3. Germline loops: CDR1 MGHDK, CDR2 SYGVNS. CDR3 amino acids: CASRLLESTEAFF. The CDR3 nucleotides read TGTGCCAGCAGACTTTTAGAGAGCACTGAAGCTTTCTTT.

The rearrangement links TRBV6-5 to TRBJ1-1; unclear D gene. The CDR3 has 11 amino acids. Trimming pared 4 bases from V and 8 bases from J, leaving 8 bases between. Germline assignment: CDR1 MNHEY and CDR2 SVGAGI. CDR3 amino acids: CASSSGREAFF. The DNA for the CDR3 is TGTGCCAGCAGTTCCGGCCGGGAAGCTTTCTTT.

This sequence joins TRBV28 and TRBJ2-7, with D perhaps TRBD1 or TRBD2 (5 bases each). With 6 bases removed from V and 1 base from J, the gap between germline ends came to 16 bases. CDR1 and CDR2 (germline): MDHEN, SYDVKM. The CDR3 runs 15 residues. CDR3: CASSPVGVGSYEQYV. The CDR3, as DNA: TGTGCCAGCAGCCCTGTGGGGGTCGGGTCCTACGAGCAGTACGTC.

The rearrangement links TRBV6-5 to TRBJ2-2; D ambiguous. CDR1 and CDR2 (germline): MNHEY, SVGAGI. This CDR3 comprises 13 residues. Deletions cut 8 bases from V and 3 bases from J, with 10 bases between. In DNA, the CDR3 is TGTGCCAGCTCCCGGGTCTACACCGGGGAGCTGTTTTTT. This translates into CASSRVYTGELFF.